The 28 T cell receptor beta chains given below trace back to one sample, sequenced in a study of T-cell memory formation after mild COVID-19. Each CDR3 protein is one row after TCRdb ran MiXCR on the 5' RACE reads. The sample holds under 300,000 distinct CDR3 sequences, about 15% seen once. The sample was PBMCs or a T cell subset sorted from them (not recorded which). Source of these receptors: a man in his late teens or twenties who had mild COVID-19 (a few samples of this study predate the infection). Cell type and time point are not known.

The chain has TRBV27 and TRBJ2-5, with 8 nucleotides matching TRBD1. The CDR3 has 14 residues. V shed 3 bases and J 5 bases; nucleotides not matched to a gene: 5. The germline CDR1 and CDR2 sequences are MNHEY and SMNVEV (reference sequence). CDR3 sequence reads: CASSFDRGGETQYF. CDR3 nucleotide sequence: TGTGCCAGCAGTTTCGACAGGGGTGGGGAGACCCAGTACTTC.

The chain is built from TRBV7-2 and TRBJ2-7; 9 bases agree with TRBD2. The trim removed 5 bases at V and 3 bases at J, leaving 11 bases unmatched. The CDR3 has 16 residues. Germline CDR1 SGHTA, CDR2 FQGNSA. The CDR3 reads CASSITSGQGVYEQYF. The CDR3, as DNA: TGTGCCAGCAGCATAACTAGCGGGCAAGGGGTCTACGAGCAGTACTTC.

The chain links TRBV14 to TRBJ1-1; D is unresolved. V lost 1 base and J lost 1, with 7 bases in between. Germline values: CDR1 SGHDN, CDR2 FVKESK. This CDR3 contains 14 residues. In nucleotides, the CDR3 is TGTGCCAGCAGCCAAGGGTATAGGAACACTGAAGCTTTCTTT. As protein: CASSQGYRNTEAFF.

This clonotype was seen only a few times. The chain recombines TRBV4-3 with TRBJ1-3; D may be TRBD1 (5 bases). The V end was cut by 2 bases, the J end by 7 bases, with 15 bases between. The CDR3 extends over 15 amino acids. Looked up from germline, CDR1 is LGHNA and CDR2 is YSLEER. CDR3 nucleotides: TGCGCCAGCAGCCAAATGGGACCGCGAGGGAACACCATATATTTT. This encodes CASSQMGPRGNTIYF.

The rearrangement joins TRBV20-1 to TRBJ2-2; 8 bases match TRBD2. The CDR3 runs to 15 residues. CDR1 is DFQATT and CDR2 is SNEGSKA in the germline V gene (reference sequence). Trimming took 2 bases from V and 6 from J; bases not matched to a gene: 8. The CDR3 DNA reads as TGCAGTGCTAGATCGCGGACTAGCATCGCCGGGGAGCTGTTTTTT. As protein: CSARSRTSIAGELFF.

This clonotype was counted ten times or more. The V call is TRBV5-1, the J call TRBJ1-1, with D possibly TRBD1 on 6 matching bases. The CDR3 length is 14 residues. V lost 10 bases and J lost 1, with 17 bases in between. Germline V CDR1 and CDR2: SGHRS, YFSETQ. The CDR3 sequence is CASRAGATNTEAFF. The CDR3 DNA reads as TGCGCCTCCAGGGCAGGGGCAACGAACACTGAAGCTTTCTTT.

V usage is TRBV5-1 and J usage is TRBJ1-2; D unclear. The V and J ends lost 5 bases and 4 bases respectively, with 18 bases between them. Germline V gives CDR1 SGHRS, CDR2 YFSETQ. The CDR3 consists of 15 residues. Here the CDR3 reads CASRLGRMERYGYTF. CDR3 nucleotides: TGCGCCAGCAGATTAGGACGGATGGAACGCTATGGCTACACCTTC. Based on the CDR3 plus reference TRBV5-1 and TRBJ1-2, the full variable domain is KAGVTQTPRYLIKTRGQQVTLSCSPISGHRSVSWYQQTPGQGLQFLFEYFSETQRNKGNFPGRFSGRQFSNSRSEMNVSTLELGDSALYLCASRLGRMERYGYTFGSGTRLTVV.

The V and J genes are TRBV28 and TRBJ1-1; a possible D gene is TRBD1 (6 bases). The germline V gene encodes CDR1 MDHEN and CDR2 SYDVKM. The CDR3 runs to 15 residues. Trimming took 3 bases from V and 1 from J, leaving 12 bases between them. The CDR3 DNA follows: TGTGCCAGCAGTTTGGGGGGCGTGGGGAACACTGAAGCTTTCTTT. Its protein is CASSLGGVGNTEAFF.

This clonotype was counted a few times. This chain connects TRBV20-1 to TRBJ2-2; TRBD2 agrees at 7 bases. There are 17 residues in the CDR3. Germline CDR1 is DFQATT and CDR2 is SNEGSKA (reference sequence). The trim removed 3 bases at V and 1 base at J, leaving 11 bases unmatched. The CDR3 sequence is CSARALGERGNTGELFF. In DNA form, the CDR3 reads TGCAGTGCTAGGGCCCTGGGGGAGCGGGGGAACACCGGGGAGCTGTTTTTT.

The J gene is TRBJ2-5, the V gene TRBV5-1; 7 bases line up with TRBD1. The CDR3 totals 16 residues. CDR1 SGHRS and CDR2 YFSETQ come from the germline V gene. Losses at the gene ends were 1 base for V and 2 bases for J; bases not matched to a gene: 8. CDR3 amino acids: CASSLTRGSGQETQYF. The CDR3 DNA follows: TGCGCCAGCAGCTTGACCAGGGGGTCGGGGCAAGAGACCCAGTACTTC.

V is TRBV18 and J is TRBJ2-3; D might be TRBD2 (6 bases). Germline CDR1 and CDR2: KGHSH and LQKENI. This CDR3 is built from 17 residues. V lost 4 bases and J lost 3, with 20 bases in between. CDR3 region: CASSRTRTGEVTDTQYF. For the CDR3, the DNA is TGTGCCAGCTCACGAACCAGGACGGGGGAGGTGACAGATACGCAGTATTTT.

This clonotype was counted only a few times. This chain uses TRBV7-6 with TRBJ2-2; no reliable D call. Trimming removed 5 bases from V and 7 bases from J, with 8 bases in between. The germline V gene encodes CDR1 SGHVS and CDR2 FNYEAQ. The CDR3 sequence is 12 residues long. The CDR3 region is CASSHAYGELFF. DNA of the CDR3: TGTGCCAGCAGCCATGCCTACGGGGAGCTGTTTTTT.

The J gene is TRBJ1-6, the V gene TRBV28; D ambiguous. Germline V lookup: CDR1 MDHEN, CDR2 SYDVKM. This CDR3 has 16 residues. Between the trimmed V and J ends, which lost 2 bases and 0 bases, there was a span of 8 bases. This CDR3 is CASSLGRVSYNSPLHF. As DNA, the CDR3 is TGTGCCAGCAGTTTAGGGCGGGTCTCCTATAATTCACCCCTCCACTTT.

There are a few counts of this clonotype. This rearrangement joins TRBV4-2 to TRBJ2-1, with D possibly called TRBD1 or TRBD2 (5 bases each). Per the germline V gene, CDR1 is LGHNA and CDR2 is YNFKEQ. This CDR3 comprises 15 residues. V was clipped by 1 base and J by 11 bases, with 18 bases between them. This chain's CDR3 is CASSQGDDHTRKQFF. CDR3 nucleotides: TGTGCCAGCAGCCAAGGGGACGATCACACCAGGAAGCAGTTCTTC.

The gene calls are TRBV7-2 and TRBJ1-2, with 8 bases lining up with TRBD1. Germline V gene data show CDR1 as SGHTA and CDR2 as FQGNSA. CDR3 length equals 14 residues. J gave up 4 bases and V 5 bases, and 6 bases lay outside the gene matches. In nucleotides, the CDR3 is TGTGCCAGCAGCCCTCGACAGGGGAGCTATGGCTACACCTTC. This sequence encodes CASSPRQGSYGYTF.

This chain links TRBV12-3 or TRBV12-4 with TRBJ2-5; possibly TRBD1 or TRBD2 for D (7 bases each). V lost 6 bases and J 4 bases, leaving 15 bases between the germline ends. This CDR3 is 14 amino acids long. The CDR3 DNA reads TGTGCCAGCAGACCGACAGGGAGGGGAGAGACCCAGTACTTC. Encoded protein: CASRPTGRGETQYF.

A few counts support this clonotype. V is TRBV27 and J is TRBJ1-6; 9 nucleotides agree with TRBD1. After removal of 2 bases from V and 9 bases from J, the junction contained 5 bases not matched to a gene. Germline V gene lookup returns CDR1 MNHEY and CDR2 SMNVEV (reference sequence). This CDR3 has 15 residues. CDR3 nucleotides: TGTGCCAGCAGTTTACTGGGACAGGGTCTTTCACCCCTCCACTTT. It specifies CASSLLGQGLSPLHF.

The chain carries TRBV12-3 or TRBV12-4 and TRBJ2-2, with TRBD2 matching 13 bases. This CDR3 has 18 amino acids. The ends lost 7 bases at V and 3 bases at J; junction bases unmatched: 11. In nucleotides, the CDR3 is TGTGCCAGCAAGCTCGGACTAGCGGGGGCCTCCGACACCGGGGAGCTGTTTTTT. It encodes CASKLGLAGASDTGELFF.

This clonotype was picked up many times. J is TRBJ2-6 and V is TRBV4-1; D is perhaps TRBD1 (7 bases). CDR1 is MGHRA and CDR2 is YSYEKL in the germline V gene. This CDR3 has 19 residues. V lost 5 bases and J 1 base, leaving 21 bases between the germline ends. The CDR3 DNA reads as TGCGCCAGCAGCGGAGGGGTGATACAGGGGACATCTGGGGCCAACGTCCTGACTTTC. Protein product: CASSGGVIQGTSGANVLTF.

This clonotype was observed a handful of times. The rearrangement links TRBV7-2 to TRBJ1-2; 7 bases align to TRBD1. CDR3 length: 14 residues. V dropped 5 bases and J dropped 3; count of bases not matched to a gene: 6. Looked up from germline, CDR1 is SGHTA and CDR2 is FQGNSA. CDR3 nucleotide sequence: TGTGCCAGCAGCGCGCAAGGGGGCTACTATGGCTACACCTTC. Translation: CASSAQGGYYGYTF.

This clonotype has more than one count but fewer than ten. V gene TRBV20-1 combines with J gene TRBJ2-3, with TRBD2 identical over 16 bases. CDR1 is DFQATT, CDR2 SNEGSKA, per germline (reference sequence). V gave up 3 bases and J gave up 8 bases; unmatched junction bases: 8. This CDR3 region has 16 residues. The CDR3 is CSASSGTSGGAGTQYF. The CDR3 coding sequence is TGCAGTGCTAGCTCCGGGACTAGCGGGGGGGCAGGTACGCAGTATTTT.

This chain links TRBV9 with TRBJ2-1, with 8 positions matching TRBD2. J was trimmed by 0 bases and V by 3 bases; bases with no gene match: 5. The CDR3 has 16 residues. Germline values: CDR1 SGDLS, CDR2 YYNGEE. The CDR3 spells CASSENSGISYNEQFF. CDR3 sequence (DNA): TGTGCCAGCAGCGAAAATAGCGGGATCTCCTACAATGAGCAGTTCTTC.

The rearrangement joins TRBV20-1 to TRBJ1-1; D is possibly TRBD1 (6 bases). The germline gives CDR1 DFQATT, CDR2 SNEGSKA (reference sequence). The CDR3 has 15 amino acids. The germline V and J ends were trimmed by 1 base and 3 bases, with 15 bases remaining between them. CDR3 DNA: TGCAGTGCTAGAGTGCAGGGGAAGAGAGACACTGAAGCTTTCTTT. Translated, it gives CSARVQGKRDTEAFF.

This clonotype was found a few times. The rearrangement links TRBV12-3 or TRBV12-4 to TRBJ2-5; no clear D gene. This CDR3 is 13 amino acids long. V was trimmed by 3 bases and J by 5 bases, leaving 10 bases between them. CDR3 region: CASSFDISETQYF. The CDR3 nucleotides read TGTGCCAGCAGTTTTGACATTTCGGAGACCCAGTACTTC.

The genes are TRBV5-1 and TRBJ2-7, with D possibly being TRBD1 or TRBD2 (5 bases each). CDR3 length: 15 amino acids. From germline, CDR1 is SGHRS and CDR2 YFSETQ. V lost 4 bases and J 7 bases, leaving 21 bases between the germline ends. DNA of the CDR3: TGCGCCAGCAGCCCCTCCTCCAGGGCCGAGGGAGAGCAGTACTTC. The encoded protein is CASSPSSRAEGEQYF.

The V and J genes are TRBV7-9 and TRBJ1-6, with 12 bases aligning to TRBD1. V dropped 5 bases and J dropped 10; count of bases not matched to a gene: 6. The CDR3 has 15 residues. The germline gives CDR1 SEHNR, CDR2 FQNEAQ (reference sequence). CDR3 nucleotides: TGTGCCAGCAGCACCGGGACAGGGGGCCGATCACCCCTCCACTTT. Translating it yields CASSTGTGGRSPLHF. Looking up the rest from reference TRBV7-9 and TRBJ1-6 gives the full variable domain: DTGVSQNPRHKITKRGQNVTFRCDPISEHNRLYWYRQTLGQGPEFLTYFQNEAQLEKSRLLSDRFSAERPKGSFSTLEIQRTEQGDSAMYLCASSTGTGGRSPLHFGNGTRLTVT.

The rearrangement uses TRBV20-1 and TRBJ1-1, with 7 bases aligning to TRBD1. J was trimmed by 5 bases and V by 5 bases; bases with no gene match: 14. There are 15 residues in the CDR3. Germline assignment: CDR1 DFQATT and CDR2 SNEGSKA (reference sequence). The CDR3 protein is CSAPRQGGVGTEAFF. The CDR3, as DNA: TGCAGTGCTCCCAGACAGGGTGGGGTGGGGACTGAAGCTTTCTTT.

CDR3 amino acids: CASSPAGQLYEQYF. DNA for the CDR3: TGTGCCAGCAGTCCGGCAGGACAGTTATACGAGCAGTACTTC. The chain combines TRBV6-5 with TRBJ2-7; D is perhaps TRBD1 (6 bases). V was trimmed by 5 bases and J by 4 bases, leaving 15 bases between them. Germline V lookup: CDR1 MNHEY, CDR2 SVGAGI. The CDR3 has 14 residues.